Listed below are T cell receptor beta chains from one sample, sequenced in a study of blood T cell repertoires in COVID-19. TCRdb's table, derived via immunoSEQ multiplex PCR, lists solely in-frame clones and lacks some. The sample includes 70,000 to 100,000 clones, 75% to 90% of them seen just once. The sample taken for sequencing was peripheral blood. The receptor set was obtained from an elderly man with active or convalescent COVID-19. Both conserved end residues are part of each CDR3. Each record gives: J gene, clone size, V gene, D gene, CDR3 DNA, CDR3 protein. The D gene is left open where the match is weak. Clone size is given for some rows only: seen once, a few or many times, or a class if the clone is expanded.

J: TRBJ2-2
size: once
V: TRBV7-6
D: TRBD2
DNA: TGTGCCAGCAGGAATGGACTAGCGGGAGTTACCGGGGAGCTGTTTTTT
CDR3: CASRNGLAGVTGELFF

J: TRBJ2-7
size: NA
V: TRBV4-2
D: NA
DNA: TGTGCCAGCAGCCAATTGACAGGCGTTAAAGAGCAGTACTTC
CDR3: CASSQLTGVKEQYF

J: TRBJ2-1
size: NA
V: TRBV7-2
D: TRBD2
DNA: TGTGCCAGCAGCCAGACGGTTCTAGCGGGAGTTGAGCAGTTCTTC
CDR3: CASSQTVLAGVEQFF

J: TRBJ1-2
size: NA
V: TRBV6-5
D: NA
DNA: TGTGCCAGCAGGGCAGGGTCCGACTATGGCTACACCTTC
CDR3: CASRAGSDYGYTF

J: TRBJ2-1
size: NA
V: TRBV4-2
D: TRBD2
DNA: TGTGCCAGCAGCCAGGGGCTAGCGGGATGGGGTAATGAGCAGTTCTTC
CDR3: CASSQGLAGWGNEQFF

J: TRBJ1-1
size: NA
V: TRBV4-1
D: TRBD1
DNA: TGCGCCAGCAGCCCTCGGACAGGGGGCGACACTGAAGCTTTCTTT
CDR3: CASSPRTGGDTEAFF

J: TRBJ2-7
size: few
V: TRBV7-2
D: TRBD1
DNA: TGTGCCAGCGCCATAGTAACAGGGGCCTACGAGCAGTACTTC
CDR3: CASAIVTGAYEQYF

J: TRBJ2-2
size: NA
V: TRBV7-2
D: NA
DNA: TGTGCCAGCAGCTTAGATAGGGAGCTGTTTTTT
CDR3: CASSLDRELFF

J: TRBJ2-7
size: NA
V: TRBV7-9
D: TRBD1
DNA: TGTGCCAGCAGCGACAACAGGGGGCGCTACGAGCAGTACTTC
CDR3: CASSDNRGRYEQYF

J: TRBJ2-5
size: NA
V: TRBV20-1
D: TRBD2
DNA: TGCAGTGCTAGTCTGCTAGCGGGAGGAGAGACCCAGTACTTC
CDR3: CSASLLAGGETQYF

J: TRBJ2-5
size: NA
V: TRBV5-6
D: NA
DNA: TGTGCCAGCAGCCCATTACTTCGGGTGGAGACCCAGTACTTC
CDR3: CASSPLLRVETQYF

J: TRBJ2-1
size: NA
V: TRBV27
D: TRBD2
DNA: TGTGCCAGCAGTTTCCGGGGTTCTCCAGGGACTAAGCGCCGGAATGAGCAGTTCTTC
CDR3: CASSFRGSPGTKRRNEQFF

J: TRBJ2-1
size: NA
V: TRBV30
D: TRBD2
DNA: TGTGCCTGGAGTGTTCTGACTAGCGGCATCAATGAGCAGTTCTTC
CDR3: CAWSVLTSGINEQFF

J: TRBJ1-2
size: NA
V: TRBV19
D: TRBD1
DNA: TGTGCCAGTAGTAGGACAGGGGGAACCTATGGCTACACCTTC
CDR3: CASSRTGGTYGYTF

J: TRBJ2-7
size: NA
V: TRBV18
D: TRBD1
DNA: TGTGCCAGCTCACCCCAACGAGGGACAGGGGGGTACGAGCAGTACTTC
CDR3: CASSPQRGTGGYEQYF

J: TRBJ2-1
size: NA
V: TRBV9
D: TRBD2
DNA: TGTGCCAGCAGCGTTGGTAGCGGGAGTCACAATGAGCAGTTCTTC
CDR3: CASSVGSGSHNEQFF

J: TRBJ2-1
size: NA
V: TRBV4-1
D: NA
DNA: TGCGCCAGCAGCCCGGTTGGCAGGGAGCAGTTCTTC
CDR3: CASSPVGREQFF

J: TRBJ2-1
size: NA
V: TRBV29-1
D: NA
DNA: TGCAGCGTGCCGTCGTGGGCCCCCTCCTACAATGAGCAGTTCTTC
CDR3: CSVPSWAPSYNEQFF

J: TRBJ1-2
size: NA
V: TRBV27
D: NA
DNA: TGTGCCAGCAGTTTATCCGGGGGGCTCGGCTATGGCTACACCTTC
CDR3: CASSLSGGLGYGYTF

J: TRBJ2-7
size: NA
V: TRBV7-2
D: NA
DNA: TGTGCCAGCAGCGCGGCTCAAGCCTACGAGCAGTACTTC
CDR3: CASSAAQAYEQYF

J: TRBJ2-1
size: once
V: TRBV7-3
D: NA
DNA: TGTGCCACCTCCAACGCCAGCGGGCCATACAATGAGCAGTTCTTC
CDR3: CATSNASGPYNEQFF

J: TRBJ2-6
size: few
V: TRBV5-4
D: TRBD1
DNA: TGTGCCAGCAGCTTAAGGACAGGGGGCAGCTCTGGGGCCAACGTCCTGACTTTC
CDR3: CASSLRTGGSSGANVLTF

J: TRBJ1-6
size: NA
V: TRBV19
D: TRBD1
DNA: TGTGCCACCCAGACCGGGACAGGGTATGGACCCCTCCACTTT
CDR3: CATQTGTGYGPLHF

J: TRBJ1-2
size: once
V: TRBV4-2
D: TRBD1
DNA: TGTGCCAGCAGCCAAGAAGGCCGGACAGGGGGTGGCTACACCTTC
CDR3: CASSQEGRTGGGYTF

J: TRBJ1-3
size: NA
V: TRBV7-8
D: NA
DNA: TGTGCCAGCAGCTTCACAGGGTTATTTTCAGGAAACACCATATATTTT
CDR3: CASSFTGLFSGNTIYF

J: TRBJ2-4
size: NA
V: TRBV3-1/TRBV3-2
D: TRBD2
DNA: TGTGCCAGCAGCTATAGCGGGATGGCCAAAAACATTCAGTACTTC
CDR3: CASSYSGMAKNIQYF

J: TRBJ2-7
size: once
V: TRBV5-1
D: NA
DNA: TGCGCCAGCAGCCCAACAACAGGAGTCCCCGAGCAGTACTTC
CDR3: CASSPTTGVPEQYF

J: TRBJ1-3
size: once
V: TRBV28
D: NA
DNA: TGTGCCAGCAGCCTTACAGGGTACGGAAACACCATATATTTT
CDR3: CASSLTGYGNTIYF

J: TRBJ2-7
size: once
V: TRBV28
D: NA
DNA: TGTGCCAGCAATAAGAGGCCCTACGAGCAGTACTTC
CDR3: CASNKRPYEQYF

J: TRBJ2-2
size: NA
V: TRBV5-1
D: NA
DNA: TGCGCCAGCAGCTTAATGACTAGGGGGAACACCGGGGAGCTGTTTTTT
CDR3: CASSLMTRGNTGELFF

J: TRBJ2-2
size: NA
V: TRBV9
D: NA
DNA: TGTGCCAGCAGCGTAGCTACGCGACAGCCGACCGGGGAGCTGTTTTTT
CDR3: CASSVATRQPTGELFF

J: TRBJ2-7
size: NA
V: TRBV5-4
D: TRBD2
DNA: TGTGCCAGCAGCTTGGGGGGACTAGCGGGAAACGAGCAGTACTTC
CDR3: CASSLGGLAGNEQYF

J: TRBJ1-5
size: NA
V: TRBV21-1
D: NA
DNA: TGTGCCAGCAGCAAACCATGTTGGGGACAGGGTGTTAGCAATCAGCCCCAGCATTTT
CDR3: CASSKPCWGQGVSNQPQHF

J: TRBJ2-3
size: NA
V: TRBV19
D: NA
DNA: TGTGCCAGTAGTATGGGTGGGAGGCCCACAGATACGCAGTATTTT
CDR3: CASSMGGRPTDTQYF

J: TRBJ1-2
size: NA
V: TRBV27
D: NA
DNA: TGTGCCAGCAGTCGATCACAGGGCGCCCACGGCTACACCTTC
CDR3: CASSRSQGAHGYTF

J: TRBJ2-7
size: NA
V: TRBV29-1
D: TRBD2
DNA: TGCAGCGTCCGGACTAGCGGGAAAGGCGAGCAGTACTTC
CDR3: CSVRTSGKGEQYF

J: TRBJ1-2
size: few
V: TRBV11-2
D: TRBD1
DNA: TGTGCCAGCACCAGGGACAGGGGAAGTAACGGCTACACCTTC
CDR3: CASTRDRGSNGYTF

J: TRBJ2-2
size: NA
V: TRBV29-1
D: TRBD2
DNA: TGCAGCGTCCCTAGGACTAGCGGGAGGTCCGGGGAGCTGTTTTTT
CDR3: CSVPRTSGRSGELFF

J: TRBJ2-7
size: NA
V: TRBV3-1/TRBV3-2
D: TRBD1
DNA: TGTGCCAGCAGCGGCCACAGGGGGCGGACCTACGAGCAGTACTTC
CDR3: CASSGHRGRTYEQYF

J: TRBJ1-6
size: NA
V: TRBV27
D: NA
DNA: TGTGCCAGCAGTTTCCTACCAACTCCCAATTCACCCCTCCACTTT
CDR3: CASSFLPTPNSPLHF

J: TRBJ2-6
size: NA
V: TRBV28
D: NA
DNA: TGTGCCAGCAGTCTCGCCCCAGGGGCGGGGGCCAACGTCCTGACTTTC
CDR3: CASSLAPGAGANVLTF

J: TRBJ1-5
size: NA
V: TRBV6-2/TRBV6-3
D: NA
DNA: TGTGCCAGCAGCCCTCCCAGGGATAGTCAGCCCCAGCATTTT
CDR3: CASSPPRDSQPQHF

J: TRBJ1-6
size: NA
V: TRBV27
D: NA
DNA: TGTGCCAGCAGTTTAAGACAGTCCGGGTCACCCCTCCACTTT
CDR3: CASSLRQSGSPLHF

J: TRBJ1-2
size: NA
V: TRBV5-6
D: NA
DNA: TGTGCCAGCAGCCTTCGTTTCTATGGCTACACCTTC
CDR3: CASSLRFYGYTF

J: TRBJ1-1
size: NA
V: TRBV5-1
D: TRBD1
DNA: TGCGCCAGCAGTTTCCGGGACAGCACTGAAGCTTTCTTT
CDR3: CASSFRDSTEAFF

J: TRBJ2-1
size: once
V: TRBV6-2/TRBV6-3
D: TRBD1
DNA: TGTGCCAGCAGTCAGGGGGCCGAGGGTGAGCAGTTCTTC
CDR3: CASSQGAEGEQFF